Listed here are 24 T cell receptor beta chains from one sample, sequenced in a study of T cell responses to AZD1222 COVID-19 vaccine. Generated by immunoSEQ multiplex PCR, the TCRdb table keeps only in-frame clones and is missing some. The sample holds about 100,000 clones, 92% seen once. The specimen was peripheral blood, collected 28 days after the second AZD1222 dose. Receptors originate from an adult who received the AZD1222 COVID-19 vaccine.

The chain is built from TRBV25-1 and TRBJ2-3; the match to TRBD2 covers 7 bases. CDR3 size: 16 residues. Germline CDR1 reads MGHDK; CDR2 reads SYGVNS. Trimming took 1 base from V and 3 from J; bases not matched to a gene: 7. CDR3 amino acids: CASSESSGRSTDTQYF. The CDR3 nucleotides read TGTGCCAGCAGTGAATCGTCCGGGAGGTCGACAGATACGCAGTATTTT.

V and J are TRBV20-1 and TRBJ2-1; TRBD2 matches at 11 bases. The germline CDR1 and CDR2 sequences are DFQATT and SNEGSKA (reference sequence). The CDR3 spans 16 residues. Losses at the gene ends were 3 bases for V and 7 bases for J; bases not matched to a gene: 11. The CDR3 DNA is TGCAGTGCTAGTGACCCGGGACTAGCGGCTCGTAATGAGCAGTTCTTC. It is translated as CSASDPGLAARNEQFF.

The chain combines TRBV7-8 with TRBJ1-2; D ambiguous. CDR3 length equals 15 residues. Trimming pared 6 bases from V and 5 bases from J, leaving 19 bases between. Germline V gene lookup returns CDR1 SGHVS and CDR2 FQNEAQ. CDR3: CASRHHSSPPYGYTF. The CDR3 bases are TGTGCCAGCAGGCACCACAGCTCTCCTCCTTATGGCTACACCTTC.

This clone was recorded only once. The chain combines TRBV3-1 (or the pseudogene TRBV3-2) with TRBJ2-5, with D possibly matching TRBD1 (6 bases). In germline, CDR1 is LGHDT, CDR2 YNNKEL (reference sequence). The length of the CDR3 is 15 residues. Trimming removed 4 bases at V and 5 bases at J, with 17 bases between. CDR3 DNA sequence: TGTGCCAGCAGCCTCAAAGGTGACAGGTCGGAGACCCAGTACTTC. Encoded protein: CASSLKGDRSETQYF.

The rearrangement joins TRBV4-2 to TRBJ2-2; TRBD2 might be the D (5 bases). Trimming took off 3 bases at V and 2 bases at J, with 7 bases between the two ends. The CDR3 is 14 residues long. Germline-derived CDR1 and CDR2 are LGHNA and YNFKEQ. The CDR3 loop reads CASSHGDNTGELFF. The CDR3, as DNA: TGTGCCAGCAGCCACGGGGATAACACCGGGGAGCTGTTTTTT.

This clone was seen a single time. The V gene is TRBV4-2, the J gene TRBJ2-7; 9 positions agree with TRBD2. The CDR3 length is 13 residues. V was clipped by 5 bases and J by 6 bases; unmatched bases: 5. The V gene's germline CDR1 is LGHNA and CDR2 YNFKEQ. Written as DNA, the CDR3 is TGTGCCAGCAGCATCGGACTAGCGCGCGAGCAGTACTTC. This sequence encodes CASSIGLAREQYF.

V and J are TRBV5-1 and TRBJ2-3; D is undetermined. The CDR3 is 15 amino acids. V lost 0 bases, J lost 0 bases, and 8 bases lay in between. CDR1 is SGHRS, CDR2 YFSETQ, per germline. As DNA, the CDR3 is TGCGCCAGCAGCTTGGACCTACCTAGCACAGATACGCAGTATTTT. This encodes CASSLDLPSTDTQYF.

The chain links TRBV7-8 to TRBJ1-6; a weak D match, TRBD1 (6 bases). CDR3 length: 13 amino acids. From germline, CDR1 is SGHVS and CDR2 FQNEAQ. Trimming took 8 bases from V and 6 from J, leaving 11 bases between them. The CDR3: CASGGRANSPLHF. The CDR3 DNA sequence: TGTGCCAGCGGGGGCAGGGCTAATTCACCCCTCCACTTT.

The chain links TRBV27 to TRBJ2-3; D possibly corresponds to TRBD1 (6 bases). Trimming took 5 bases from V and 3 from J, leaving 15 bases between them. The CDR3 covers 15 residues. CDR1 and CDR2 (germline): MNHEY, SMNVEV (reference sequence). CDR3 amino acids: CASSPRGSATDTQYF. Here the CDR3 DNA reads TGTGCCAGCAGTCCCAGGGGTTCGGCGACAGATACGCAGTATTTT.

The rearrangement uses TRBV6-5 and TRBJ1-5; no firm D call. V was shortened by 7 bases and J by 9 bases, with 13 bases between the two germline ends. CDR1 and CDR2 (germline): MNHEY, SVGAGI. This CDR3 comprises 12 residues. The CDR3 loop reads CASKAESRPQHF. The DNA for the CDR3 is TGTGCCAGCAAAGCGGAGAGTCGGCCCCAGCATTTT.

The chain links TRBV24-1 to TRBJ2-5; 8 nucleotides agree with TRBD2. This CDR3 is built from 16 residues. Trimming cost V 4 bases and J 1 base; bases outside gene matches: 7. Looked up from germline, CDR1 is KGHDR and CDR2 is SFDVKD. CDR3 in amino acids: CATSDSTGTSQETQYF. CDR3 DNA: TGTGCCACCAGTGACTCCACCGGGACTAGCCAAGAGACCCAGTACTTC.

This clone was seen more than once but under ten times. The chain uses TRBV2 and TRBJ2-7; D tentatively reads TRBD1 or TRBD2 (5 bases each). The CDR3 consists of 11 residues. V lost 4 bases, J lost 6 bases, and 7 bases lay in between. Germline V gene lookup returns CDR1 SNHLY and CDR2 FYNNEI. CDR3 amino acids: CASSGGSEQYF. CDR3 DNA: TGTGCCAGCAGTGGGGGGAGCGAGCAGTACTTC.

The chain combines TRBV21-1 with TRBJ2-7; no DNA check was done on the table's D call, TRBD1. TRBV21-1 is noted as a pseudogene. The CDR3 totals 14 residues. Here the CDR3 DNA reads TGTGCCAGCAGCAAAGATGACAGATCCTACGAGCAGTACTTC. Encoded protein: CASSKDDRSYEQYF.

The CDR3 is CASSSRAATSYEQYF. The CDR3, as DNA: TGTGCCAGCAGCTCCCGGGCCGCTACATCCTACGAGCAGTACTTC. V and J are TRBV7-6 and TRBJ2-7, with D uncertain. The germline V gene encodes CDR1 SGHVS and CDR2 FNYEAQ. The CDR3 runs to 15 residues. V was cut by 4 bases and J by 1 base, with 14 bases left in between.

The chain employs TRBV19 and TRBJ1-5; D is perhaps TRBD1 (6 bases). Germline CDR1 reads LNHDA; CDR2 reads SQIVND (reference sequence). V lost 5 bases to trimming and J lost 2 bases, with 19 bases between them. This CDR3 has 17 residues. CDR3 sequence: CASSPTTGREGNQPQHF. For the CDR3, the DNA is TGTGCCAGTAGTCCGACAACAGGGAGAGAGGGCAATCAGCCCCAGCATTTT.

This chain's CDR3 is CASSLSTWGNTEAFF. The CDR3 DNA is TGTGCCAGCAGTCTTTCGACCTGGGGGAACACTGAAGCTTTCTTT. This chain uses TRBV6-5 with TRBJ1-1; no clear D. Looked up from germline, CDR1 is MNHEY and CDR2 is SVGAGI. The length of the CDR3 is 15 residues. V dropped 5 bases and J dropped 1 base, with 14 bases sitting between them.

Here the CDR3 DNA reads TGTGCCAGCAGCTTAATCGTTGAACTTGACTATGGCTACACCTTC. This sequence encodes CASSLIVELDYGYTF. V is TRBV7-8 and J is TRBJ1-2; D unclear. Trimming shortened V by 2 bases and J by 3 bases, and 13 bases separated the two germline ends. Germline V gene data show CDR1 as SGHVS and CDR2 as FQNEAQ. The CDR3 sequence is 15 residues long.

As DNA, the CDR3 is TGTGCCAGCAGCTCCGGGACTAGCGGGGGTACCCAGTACTTC. Its protein product is CASSSGTSGGTQYF. This chain uses TRBV7-8 with TRBJ2-5; the match to TRBD2 covers 14 bases. The CDR3 consists of 14 residues. Germline CDR1 SGHVS, CDR2 FQNEAQ. J was trimmed by 8 bases and V by 4 bases; bases with no gene match: 3.

Written as DNA, the CDR3 is TGTGCCAGCAGTTTATCTGTTGGGGAGCAGTTCTTC. Residues: CASSLSVGEQFF. The chain is built from TRBV12-3 or TRBV12-4 and TRBJ2-1, with D unclear. The V and J ends lost 2 bases and 10 bases respectively, with 9 bases between them. The CDR3 runs 12 residues.

The chain joins TRBV6-2 or TRBV6-3 to TRBJ1-5; 7 bases line up with TRBD1. This CDR3 comprises 19 residues. V shed 2 bases, J shed 2 bases, and the junction held 15 bases outside the gene matches. The V gene's germline CDR1 is MNHEY and CDR2 SVGEGT. This CDR3 reads CASSYRGRGTAQGNQPQHF. The CDR3 nucleotides are TGTGCCAGCAGTTACCGCGGCAGGGGGACCGCCCAGGGCAATCAGCCCCAGCATTTT.

The genes are TRBV10-3 and TRBJ1-2; TRBD1 agrees at 9 bases. The length of the CDR3 is 14 residues. J was trimmed by 8 bases and V by 3 bases; bases with no gene match: 7. Germline CDR1 reads ENHRY; CDR2 reads SYGVKD. The CDR3 here is CAISDQGQGRGYTF. In DNA form, the CDR3 reads TGTGCCATCAGTGATCAGGGACAGGGTAGGGGCTACACCTTC.

The chain recombines TRBV6-5 with TRBJ2-7; tentative D call: TRBD1 (5 bases). Deletions cut 0 bases from V and 3 bases from J, with 12 bases between. The CDR3 extends over 15 amino acids. CDR1 MNHEY and CDR2 SVGAGI come from the germline V gene. CDR3 DNA sequence: TGTGCCAGCAGTTACTCGACAGTACTCCACTACGAGCAGTACTTC. Translation: CASSYSTVLHYEQYF.

The CDR3 DNA follows: TGTGCCAGCAGTCTACGAATGGGAAGGGCAGGCCAGTCCTACGAGCAGTACTTC. This codes for CASSLRMGRAGQSYEQYF. This sequence joins TRBV28 and TRBJ2-7; unclear D gene. Germline-derived CDR1 and CDR2 are MDHEN and SYDVKM. This CDR3 region has 18 residues. V lost 5 bases and J lost 1, with 24 bases in between.

The chain is built from TRBV18 and TRBJ2-7; tentatively, D is TRBD2 (5 bases). Germline loops: CDR1 KGHSH, CDR2 LQKENI. V lost 0 bases, J lost 2 bases, and 8 bases lay in between. CDR3 length equals 14 residues. CDR3 nucleotides: TGTGCCAGCTCACCACCAGGAGGTACCTACGAGCAGTACTTC. As protein: CASSPPGGTYEQYF.